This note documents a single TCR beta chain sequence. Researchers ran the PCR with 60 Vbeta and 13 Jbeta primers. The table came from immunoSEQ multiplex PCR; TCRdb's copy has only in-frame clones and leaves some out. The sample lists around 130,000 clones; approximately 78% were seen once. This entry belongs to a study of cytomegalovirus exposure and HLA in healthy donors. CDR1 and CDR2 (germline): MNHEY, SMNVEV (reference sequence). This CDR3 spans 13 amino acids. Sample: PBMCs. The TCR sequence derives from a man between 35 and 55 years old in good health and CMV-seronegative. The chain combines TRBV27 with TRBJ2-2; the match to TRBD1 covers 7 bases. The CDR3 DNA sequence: TGTGAGACAGGGAACACGAACACCGGGGAGCTGTTTTTT. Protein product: CETGNTNTGELFF.